This T cell receptor beta chain originates from a study of response to subunit inactivated influenza vaccine. Trimming left V 7 bases short and J 1 base short, with 11 bases between. The CDR3 spans 14 residues. Per the germline V gene, CDR1 is MNHNS and CDR2 is SASEGT. TCRdb used MiXCR to reprocess the RT-PCR reads, holding one entry per CDR3 protein. The table has around 570,000 distinct CDR3 sequences, approximately 10% seen once; the top ten hold approximately 9.9%. There are a few counts of this clonotype. This sample also appeared in a second study, on T cells expressing NK-cell markers. That study adds: Generation of TCR beta cDNA was performed by 5'RACE template switching incorporating UMIs.

Sequenced material: PBMCs from blood, taken on the day of vaccination. This TCR derives from a man aged 50 to 59 who received an inactivated influenza vaccine. The gene calls are TRBV6-1 and TRBJ1-5; the D gene is possibly TRBD1 (5 bases). The CDR3 bases are TGTGCCAGCAACCAGGGCCGAAGCAATCAGCCCCAGCATTTT. Translated, it gives CASNQGRSNQPQHF.